This is a list of T cell receptor beta chains from one sample in a study of patients and donors after allogeneic stem cell transplantation. Each CDR3 protein is one row after TCRdb ran MiXCR on the RT-PCR reads. Counted here are 410,000 or so distinct CDR3 sequences, around 16% occurring once; the ten biggest clones make up less than 8%. Material for sequencing was blood, either unsorted or a sorted T cell fraction (not recorded which). The receptors stem from a human donor who was either an allogeneic HSCT recipient or a stem cell or donor lymphocyte infusion donor (not recorded which). It is not recorded whose cells these are; they may come from a transplant donor. The CDR3 runs from the conserved cysteine through the conserved F or W. The listing skips clone size in some rows; elsewhere it reads once, few, many or a size class.

j_call | clone_size | v_call | cdr3_length | cdr3_aa
TRBJ1-2 | - | TRBV20-1 | 11 | CSARDDRGYTF
TRBJ2-1 | many | TRBV4-3 | 11 | CASSHYNEQFF
TRBJ2-1 | few | TRBV20-1 | 12 | CSARDFGNEQFF
TRBJ2-5 | - | TRBV9 | 16 | CASSHGTSSYQETQYF
TRBJ1-1 | few | TRBV29-1 | 13 | CSVEWGRGRKAFF
TRBJ2-1 | few | TRBV18 | 14 | CASSGTSDYNEQFF
TRBJ2-5 | few | TRBV7-3 | 17 | CASSLRGRGLKIETQYF
TRBJ1-2 | few | TRBV5-6 | 17 | CASSSGEVRIQAYGYTF
TRBJ1-3 | few | TRBV29-1 | 13 | CSVLGQGGNTIYF
TRBJ2-4 | - | TRBV7-8 | 16 | CASSLRLGPLKNIQYF
TRBJ2-1 | few | TRBV5-1 | 16 | CASSPYSGGSYNEQFF
TRBJ2-3 | many | TRBV7-9 | 16 | CASSFFQRLTTDTQYF
TRBJ2-7 | few | TRBV5-1 | 13 | CASSLARGAEQYF
TRBJ1-2 | - | TRBV12-3/TRBV12-4 | 13 | CASSLRDRNGYTF
TRBJ1-1 | few | TRBV6-5 | 17 | CASSYPLTDGQNTEAFF
TRBJ1-6 | few | TRBV3-1 | 14 | CASSRTDDNSPLHF
TRBJ2-5 | few | TRBV3-1 | 17 | CASSPLRTSGSFETQYF
TRBJ2-3 | few | TRBV18 | 13 | CASSPNDGGTQYF
TRBJ2-3 | many | TRBV29-1 | 12 | CSVGRSTDTQYF
TRBJ1-2 | few | TRBV5-1 | 13 | CASSSDRGYGYTF
TRBJ2-5 | - | TRBV5-1 | 15 | CASSPGNSLQETQYF
TRBJ2-7 | - | TRBV2 | 15 | CASSGLWTGKYEQYF
TRBJ1-3 | few | TRBV28 | 17 | CASSSGTGVFTGNTIYF
TRBJ2-7 | - | TRBV5-1 | 15 | CASSLVESSSYEQYF
TRBJ2-2 | few | TRBV5-1 | 14 | CASSLATGARELFF
TRBJ2-1 | - | TRBV27 | 13 | CASSPKLYNEQFF
TRBJ2-3 | few | TRBV6-2/TRBV6-3 | 15 | CASSPGQPGTDTQYF